These 8 T cell receptor beta chains were all obtained from the same sample, sequenced in a study of beta chain features in type 1 diabetes. The whole isolated RNA underwent reverse transcription, so sequencing captured expressed TCRB transcripts. Data came from immunoSEQ multiplex PCR; TCRdb stores just in-frame clones and leaves some out. The data show around 400,000 clones, roughly 16% seen once. Source material: naive CD4+ T cells from blood. These receptor sequences come from a woman under 30 in good health.

This clone was observed a few times. The chain has TRBV9 and TRBJ2-7, with 9 positions matching TRBD1. The CDR3 totals 14 residues. Trimming removed 4 bases from V and 5 bases from J; junction bases left unmatched: 7. CDR1 and CDR2 (germline): SGDLS, YYNGEE. The CDR3 protein is CASSPRTGADEQYF. CDR3 nucleotides: TGTGCCAGCAGCCCGCGGACAGGGGCCGACGAGCAGTACTTC.

This rearrangement joins TRBV4-1 to TRBJ1-1; D unresolved. Germline CDR1 is MGHRA and CDR2 is YSYEKL. CDR3 length: 13 residues. Trimming removed 4 bases from V and 0 bases from J, with 6 bases in between. As DNA, the CDR3 is TGCGCCAGCAGCCTCCAGATGAACACTGAAGCTTTCTTT. It codes for CASSLQMNTEAFF.

This clone was detected only a few times. This chain uses TRBV2 with TRBJ2-7; no clear D. Trimming removed 4 bases at V and 0 bases at J, with 10 bases between. Germline V gene data show CDR1 as SNHLY and CDR2 as FYNNEI. There are 14 residues in the CDR3. The CDR3 DNA is TGTGCCAGCAGTGCAGGTAGTGGCTCCTACGAGCAGTACTTC. Protein sequence: CASSAGSGSYEQYF.

As for this clone: Other nucleotide sequences in the sample specify the same CDR3. The chain combines TRBV25-1 with TRBJ2-7; the match to TRBD2 covers 8 bases. The J segment lost 4 bases and the V segment lost 4 bases, leaving 3 bases of the junction unmatched. The CDR3 consists of 13 residues. Germline V CDR1 and CDR2: MGHDK, SYGVNS. In nucleotides, the CDR3 is TGTGCCAGCAGTGTTGCGGGGGGTTACGAGCAGTACTTC. Residues: CASSVAGGYEQYF.

There are a few counts of this clone. V is TRBV18 and J is TRBJ1-2; perhaps TRBD1 as D (5 bases). The CDR3 runs 14 residues. From germline, CDR1 is KGHSH and CDR2 LQKENI. With 0 bases removed from V and 3 bases from J, the gap between germline ends came to 8 bases. The CDR3 region is CASSPPTGDYGYTF. The CDR3 nucleotides read TGTGCCAGCTCACCACCTACGGGGGACTATGGCTACACCTTC.

This clone was seen a few times. This sequence joins TRBV4-1 and TRBJ1-1, with 9 nucleotides matching TRBD1. V was clipped by 1 base and J by 7 bases; unmatched bases: 10. The germline gives CDR1 MGHRA, CDR2 YSYEKL. The CDR3 length is 16 residues. The CDR3 nucleotides read TGCGCCAGCAGCCAAGGAATTCGACAGGGGGTTCGTGAAGCTTTCTTT. It codes for CASSQGIRQGVREAFF.

This clone showed up just a few times. V and J are TRBV2 and TRBJ2-2, with D unclear. The CDR3 covers 13 residues. The germline CDR1 and CDR2 sequences are SNHLY and FYNNEI. The ends were cut back, 7 bases at V and 4 bases at J, with 10 bases in the middle. The CDR3 protein is CASTQWSTGELFF. The CDR3 DNA reads TGTGCCAGCACCCAGTGGAGCACCGGGGAGCTGTTTTTT.

V usage is TRBV5-1 and J usage is TRBJ2-2; 8 nucleotides line up with TRBD1. The germline V gene encodes CDR1 SGHRS and CDR2 YFSETQ. The V segment lost 3 bases and the J segment 4 bases; nucleotides outside the gene matches: 5. The length of the CDR3 is 15 residues. CDR3 amino acids: CASSSRQGSTGELFF. The CDR3 DNA reads TGCGCCAGCAGCTCACGACAGGGGAGCACCGGGGAGCTGTTTTTT.